Included here is one T cell receptor (beta chain) sequence, with context. The antigen is unknown. No treatment of any kind had been given to any patient before thyroid surgery. Germline V lookup: CDR1 LNHNV, CDR2 YYDKDF (reference sequence). The CDR3 length is 13 residues. The V and J ends lost 0 bases and 14 bases respectively, with 14 bases between them. This entry comes from a study of metastatic and nonmetastatic thyroid tumors. As for the study in general: Repertoires from malignant and benign thyroid patients were compared across blood and tumor or nodule tissue.

The study's findings and limits: Reports indicated that malignant thyroid tumors showed significantly higher TCR beta diversity than benign nodules did, in blood and tumor.

Authors' processing steps: Researchers built a distant-metastasis classifier for papillary thyroid cancer that drew on CDR3 differences across clinicopathological groups. TCRdb reanalyzed the PCR reads via MiXCR. TCRdb's processing, not the study's, gives the V and J calls here. Counted here are tens of thousands of clones, approximately 24% occurring once; the ten biggest clones make up 14%. This clonotype was obtained from a female donor with papillary thyroid cancer or a benign thyroid nodule (not recorded which). Some clones in this sample may be carry-over from other donors' samples. The chain links TRBV15 to TRBJ2-1; either TRBD1 or TRBD2 may fit D (6 bases each). Source material: tumor tissue. CDR3 region: CATSRDRGTDKFF. The CDR3 nucleotides read TGTGCCACCAGCAGAGATAGGGGGACTGATAAGTTCTTC.